This TCR beta chain was observed in a study of PD-L1 blockade in urothelial cancer. As for the study in general: Blood analysis took place 3 weeks (second dose) and 6 weeks after treatment start. Peripheral blood specimens exhibited a median yield of about 140,000 T cells.

J gave up 7 bases and V 3 bases, and 11 bases lay outside the gene matches. This CDR3 region has 16 residues. Germline V gene lookup returns CDR1 SNHLY and CDR2 FYNNEI. Clones were sequenced by immunoSEQ multiplex PCR, and TCRdb holds only the in-frame ones, with some missing. The sample consists of roughly 41,000 clones, approximately 83% of them appearing once. This specimen consisted of PBMCs, obtained around atezolizumab (anti-PD-L1) treatment. This clonotype was obtained from a man aged 60 to 75 with urothelial cancer. V usage is TRBV2 and J usage is TRBJ1-2; 10 positions match TRBD1. The CDR3 region is CASSETGQGEVSGYTF. CDR3 coding DNA: TGTGCCAGCAGTGAGACTGGACAGGGGGAGGTTAGTGGCTACACCTTC.